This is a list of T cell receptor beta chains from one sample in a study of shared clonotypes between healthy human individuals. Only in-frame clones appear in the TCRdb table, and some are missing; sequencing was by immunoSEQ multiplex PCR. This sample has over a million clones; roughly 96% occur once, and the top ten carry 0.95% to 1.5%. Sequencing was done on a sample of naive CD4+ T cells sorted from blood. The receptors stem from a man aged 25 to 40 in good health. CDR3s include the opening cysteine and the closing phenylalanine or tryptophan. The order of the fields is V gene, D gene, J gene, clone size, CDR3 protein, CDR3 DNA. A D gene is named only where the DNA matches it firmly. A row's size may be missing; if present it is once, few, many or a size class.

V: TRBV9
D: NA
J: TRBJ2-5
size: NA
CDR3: CASSGTGTQKETQYF
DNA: TGTGCCAGCAGCGGGACCGGGACTCAAAAAGAGACCCAGTACTTC

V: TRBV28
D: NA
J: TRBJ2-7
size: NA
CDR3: CASSPATRRDYEQYF
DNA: TGTGCCAGCAGCCCCGCAACAAGGCGGGACTACGAGCAGTACTTC

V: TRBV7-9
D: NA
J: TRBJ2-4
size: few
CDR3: CASSPRQIPNIQYF
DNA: TGTGCCAGCAGCCCCAGACAGATTCCAAACATTCAGTACTTC

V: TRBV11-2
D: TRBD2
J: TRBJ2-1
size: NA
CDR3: CASSLETSGRVWQFF
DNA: TGTGCCAGCAGCTTAGAAACTAGCGGGAGGGTGTGGCAGTTCTTC

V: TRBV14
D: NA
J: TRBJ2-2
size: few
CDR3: CASSQVGRPGELFF
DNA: TGTGCCAGCAGCCAAGTGGGAAGGCCCGGGGAGCTGTTTTTT

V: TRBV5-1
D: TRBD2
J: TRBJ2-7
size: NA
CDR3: CASSFTSGDYEQYF
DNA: TGCGCCAGCAGCTTCACTAGCGGTGACTACGAGCAGTACTTC

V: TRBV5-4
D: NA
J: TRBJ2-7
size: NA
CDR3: CASNPGPIEEQQYF
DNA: TGTGCCAGCAACCCGGGACCCATCGAAGAGCAGCAGTACTTC

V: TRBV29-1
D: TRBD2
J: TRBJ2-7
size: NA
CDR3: CSVEVLREGPYEQYF
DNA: TGCAGCGTTGAAGTTTTGAGGGAGGGCCCCTACGAGCAGTACTTC

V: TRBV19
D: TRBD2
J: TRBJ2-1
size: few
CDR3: CASSIGTGLAGPDSYNEQFF
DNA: TGTGCCAGTAGTATCGGGACGGGACTAGCGGGACCTGACTCCTACAATGAGCAGTTCTTC

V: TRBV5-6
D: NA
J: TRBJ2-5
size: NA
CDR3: CASSARTRNQETQYF
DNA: TGTGCCAGCAGCGCGCGAACCAGAAACCAAGAGACCCAGTACTTC

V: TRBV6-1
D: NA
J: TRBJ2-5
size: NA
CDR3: CASKNRDNQETQYF
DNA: TGTGCCAGCAAAAACAGGGATAACCAAGAGACCCAGTACTTC

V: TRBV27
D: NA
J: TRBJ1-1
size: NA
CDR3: CASSSKRRATEAFF
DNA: TGTGCCAGCAGTTCAAAAAGACGGGCCACTGAAGCTTTCTTT

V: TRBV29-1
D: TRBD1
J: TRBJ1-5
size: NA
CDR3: CSVRTGNQPQHF
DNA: TGCAGCGTGCGGACAGGGAATCAGCCCCAGCATTTT

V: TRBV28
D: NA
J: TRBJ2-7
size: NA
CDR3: CASTPYRVNYEQYF
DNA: TGTGCCAGCACCCCTTACAGGGTGAACTACGAGCAGTACTTC

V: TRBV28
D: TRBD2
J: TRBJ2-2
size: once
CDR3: CASSPATGLAGGLTGELFF
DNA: TGTGCCAGCAGTCCCGCCACTGGACTAGCGGGAGGTCTCACCGGGGAGCTGTTTTTT

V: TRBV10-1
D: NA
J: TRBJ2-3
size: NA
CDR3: CASSKPSGGGGDTQYF
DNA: TGCGCCAGCAGTAAACCTAGCGGTGGGGGCGGGGATACGCAGTATTTT

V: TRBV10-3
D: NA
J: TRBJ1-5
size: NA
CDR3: CAISDRGIDQPQHF
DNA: TGTGCCATCAGTGATAGGGGGATAGATCAGCCCCAGCATTTT

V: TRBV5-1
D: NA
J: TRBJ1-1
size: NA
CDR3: CASSFVPPQLMNTEAFF
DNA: TGCGCCAGCAGCTTCGTGCCACCCCAGCTTATGAACACTGAAGCTTTCTTT

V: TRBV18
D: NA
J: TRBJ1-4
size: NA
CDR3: CASSPGPPQGNEKLFF
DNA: TGTGCCAGCTCACCAGGACCGCCCCAGGGTAATGAAAAACTGTTTTTT

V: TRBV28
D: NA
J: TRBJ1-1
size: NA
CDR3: CASILQLPGEAFF
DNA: TGTGCCAGCATTCTACAGCTACCGGGTGAAGCTTTCTTT

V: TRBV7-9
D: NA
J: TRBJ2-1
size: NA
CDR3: CASSTRPPGGEQFF
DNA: TGTGCCAGCAGCACACGGCCTCCCGGGGGTGAGCAGTTCTTC

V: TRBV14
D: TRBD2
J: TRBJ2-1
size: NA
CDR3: CASSFSGGYNEQFF
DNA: TGTGCCAGCAGCTTTAGCGGGGGCTACAATGAGCAGTTCTTC

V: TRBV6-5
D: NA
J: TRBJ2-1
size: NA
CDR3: CASRTGKNEQFF
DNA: TGTGCCAGCAGAACAGGGAAAAATGAGCAGTTCTTC

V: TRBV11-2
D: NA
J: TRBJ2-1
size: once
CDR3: CASSSYLSGEQFF
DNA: TGTGCCAGCAGCTCCTACTTGAGTGGTGAGCAGTTCTTC

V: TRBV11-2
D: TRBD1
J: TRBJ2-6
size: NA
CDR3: CASSRTGPSSGANVLTF
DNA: TGTGCCAGCAGCAGGACAGGGCCCAGCTCTGGGGCCAACGTCCTGACTTTC

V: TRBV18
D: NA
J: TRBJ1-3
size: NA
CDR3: CASSPLRPGDVYSGNTIYF
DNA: TGTGCCAGCTCACCACTCCGCCCGGGGGACGTGTACTCTGGAAACACCATATATTTT

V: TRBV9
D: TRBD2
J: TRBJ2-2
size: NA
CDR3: CASSVLAGESGELFF
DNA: TGTGCCAGCAGCGTACTAGCGGGAGAGTCCGGGGAGCTGTTTTTT

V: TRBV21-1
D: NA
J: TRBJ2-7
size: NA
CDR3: CASSKERTTGAEQYF
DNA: TGTGCCAGCAGCAAAGAGAGGACTACCGGTGCCGAGCAGTACTTC

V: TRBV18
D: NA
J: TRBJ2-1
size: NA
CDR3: CASSRGAENNEQFF
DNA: TGTGCCAGCTCGCGAGGAGCGGAAAACAATGAGCAGTTCTTC

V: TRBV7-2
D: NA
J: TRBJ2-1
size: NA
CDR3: CASSLSGAYNEQFF
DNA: TGTGCCAGCAGCTTATCAGGCGCTTACAATGAGCAGTTCTTC

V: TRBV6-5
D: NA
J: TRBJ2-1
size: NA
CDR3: CASSYSIRTDIDGQFF
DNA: TGTGCCAGCAGTTACTCGATTCGGACCGATATTGACGGGCAGTTCTTC

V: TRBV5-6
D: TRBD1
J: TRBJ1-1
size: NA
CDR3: CASSFPSVTGVDTEAFF
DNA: TGTGCCAGCAGCTTCCCCTCCGTGACAGGGGTGGACACTGAAGCTTTCTTT

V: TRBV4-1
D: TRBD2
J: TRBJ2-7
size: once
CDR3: CASSQTPTSGASYEQYF
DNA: TGCGCCAGCAGCCAAACCCCGACTAGCGGAGCCTCCTACGAGCAGTACTTC

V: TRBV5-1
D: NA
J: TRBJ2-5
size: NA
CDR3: CASSLDGETQYF
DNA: TGCGCCAGCAGCTTGGACGGGGAGACCCAGTACTTC

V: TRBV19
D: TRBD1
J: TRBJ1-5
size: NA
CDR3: CASNRGPNQPQHF
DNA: TGTGCCAGTAACAGGGGGCCCAATCAGCCCCAGCATTTT

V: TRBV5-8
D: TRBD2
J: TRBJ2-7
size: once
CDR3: CASRRSGIFYEQYF
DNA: TGTGCCAGCAGGCGTAGCGGGATATTCTACGAGCAGTACTTC

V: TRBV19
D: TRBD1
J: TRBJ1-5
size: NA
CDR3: CASSITLDRTNQPQHF
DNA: TGTGCCAGTAGTATTACGTTGGACAGGACCAATCAGCCCCAGCATTTT

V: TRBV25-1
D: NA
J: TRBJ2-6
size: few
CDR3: CASSGGGTGANVLTF
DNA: TGTGCCAGCAGTGGAGGGGGAACAGGGGCCAACGTCCTGACTTTC

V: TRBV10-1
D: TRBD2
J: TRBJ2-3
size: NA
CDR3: CASSGAAGGPPLDTQYF
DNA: TGCGCCAGCAGTGGCGCGGCGGGAGGACCCCCCTTGGATACGCAGTATTTT

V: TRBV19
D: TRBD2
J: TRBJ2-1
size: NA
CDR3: CASSLRLAGNEQFF
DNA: TGTGCCAGTAGTCTCCGACTAGCGGGGAATGAGCAGTTCTTC

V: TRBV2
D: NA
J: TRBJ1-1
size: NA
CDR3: CASSDRVGGGTEAFF
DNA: TGTGCCAGCAGTGATAGGGTCGGGGGTGGAACTGAAGCTTTCTTT

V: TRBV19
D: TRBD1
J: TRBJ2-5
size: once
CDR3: CASSGDRGAETQYF
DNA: TGTGCCAGTAGTGGGGACAGGGGAGCGGAGACCCAGTACTTC

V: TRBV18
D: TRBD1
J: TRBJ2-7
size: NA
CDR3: CASSPGDSLGEQYF
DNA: TGTGCCAGCTCACCAGGGGACAGCCTGGGAGAGCAGTACTTC

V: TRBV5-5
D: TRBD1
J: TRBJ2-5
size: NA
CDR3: CASSLEQGAGEETQYF
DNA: TGTGCCAGCAGCTTGGAACAGGGGGCTGGGGAAGAGACCCAGTACTTC

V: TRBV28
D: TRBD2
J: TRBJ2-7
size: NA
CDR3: CASSFPSGINEQYF
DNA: TGTGCCAGCAGTTTCCCTAGCGGGATTAACGAGCAGTACTTC

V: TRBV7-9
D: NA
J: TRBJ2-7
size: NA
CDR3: CASSTTGSLYEQYF
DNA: TGTGCCAGCAGCACTACAGGATCTCTGTACGAGCAGTACTTC

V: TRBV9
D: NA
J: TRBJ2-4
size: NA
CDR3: CASSVGDSSKNIQYF
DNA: TGTGCCAGCAGCGTAGGCGACAGCTCCAAAAACATTCAGTACTTC

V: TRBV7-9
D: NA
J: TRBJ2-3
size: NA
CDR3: CASSLMEVRRDTDSQYF
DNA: TGTGCCAGCAGCTTAATGGAAGTAAGGCGAGACACAGATTCGCAGTATTTT

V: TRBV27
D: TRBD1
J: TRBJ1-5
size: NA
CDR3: CASSGTGVSNQPQHF
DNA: TGTGCCAGCAGTGGGACAGGGGTGAGCAATCAGCCCCAGCATTTT

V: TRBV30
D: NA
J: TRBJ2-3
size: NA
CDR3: CAWSGFDGDTQYF
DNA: TGTGCCTGGAGCGGTTTTGATGGAGATACGCAGTATTTT

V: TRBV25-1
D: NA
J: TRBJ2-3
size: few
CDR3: CASSEGGTDTQYF
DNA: TGTGCCAGCAGTGAAGGGGGCACAGATACGCAGTATTTT

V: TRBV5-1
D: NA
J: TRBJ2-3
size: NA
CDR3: CASSLAGASTDTQYF
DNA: TGCGCCAGCAGCTTGGCGGGGGCCAGTACAGATACGCAGTATTTT